This is a list of T cell receptor beta chains from one sample in a study of blood T cell repertoires in COVID-19. Libraries were prepared by immunoSEQ multiplex PCR; TCRdb keeps only in-frame clonotypes and omits some of them. The table records under 300,000 clones, 82% of them present only once. Specimen: peripheral blood. The receptors come from a woman aged 55-69 years with active or convalescent COVID-19. Both conserved end residues are part of each CDR3. The D gene is left open where the match is weak. The size field is filled for only some rows; it gives once, few, many or a size class.

V gene: TRBV7-9; D gene: -; J gene: TRBJ1-2; clone size: -; CDR3 protein: CASSPAVFYGYTF; CDR3 DNA: TGTGCCAGCAGCCCGGCGGTCTTCTATGGCTACACCTTC
V gene: TRBV7-9; D gene: TRBD1; J gene: TRBJ1-1; clone size: -; CDR3 protein: CASSPRDRSTEAFF; CDR3 DNA: TGTGCCAGCAGCCCGCGGGACAGAAGCACTGAAGCTTTCTTT
V gene: TRBV27; D gene: -; J gene: TRBJ2-6; clone size: -; CDR3 protein: CASSPQGFPSGANVLTF; CDR3 DNA: TGTGCCAGCAGTCCACAGGGATTCCCCTCTGGGGCCAACGTCCTGACTTTC
V gene: TRBV6-5; D gene: TRBD1; J gene: TRBJ2-1; clone size: -; CDR3 protein: CASSRQGPTRNEQFF; CDR3 DNA: TGTGCCAGCAGTAGACAGGGCCCTACTCGGAATGAGCAGTTCTTC
V gene: TRBV6-5; D gene: -; J gene: TRBJ1-2; clone size: few; CDR3 protein: CASTLGQRLGYTF; CDR3 DNA: TGTGCCAGCACCCTCGGACAGCGCCTGGGCTACACCTTC
V gene: TRBV27; D gene: -; J gene: TRBJ2-6; clone size: -; CDR3 protein: CASSPRSGANVLTF; CDR3 DNA: TGTGCCAGCAGCCCTCGTTCTGGGGCCAACGTCCTGACTTTC
V gene: TRBV18; D gene: -; J gene: TRBJ2-7; clone size: -; CDR3 protein: CASSLAEGEQYF; CDR3 DNA: TGTGCCAGCTCACTAGCGGAGGGGGAGCAGTACTTC
V gene: TRBV15; D gene: TRBD2; J gene: TRBJ2-7; clone size: -; CDR3 protein: CATSVLGTRGYEQYF; CDR3 DNA: TGTGCCACCAGCGTACTGGGGACTAGGGGCTACGAGCAGTACTTC
V gene: TRBV11-2; D gene: TRBD2; J gene: TRBJ2-5; clone size: once; CDR3 protein: CASSPGGEETQYF; CDR3 DNA: TGTGCCAGCAGCCCGGGGGGGGAAGAGACCCAGTACTTC
V gene: TRBV7-2; D gene: TRBD2; J gene: TRBJ2-7; clone size: -; CDR3 protein: CASSPVAGTYEQYF; CDR3 DNA: TGTGCCAGCAGCCCTGTAGCGGGCACCTACGAGCAGTACTTC
V gene: TRBV27; D gene: TRBD2; J gene: TRBJ2-1; clone size: -; CDR3 protein: CASSLWRGATYNEQFF; CDR3 DNA: TGTGCCAGCAGTTTGTGGCGGGGGGCTACCTACAATGAGCAGTTCTTC
V gene: TRBV11-2; D gene: -; J gene: TRBJ2-5; clone size: -; CDR3 protein: CASSPRRGIQETQYF; CDR3 DNA: TGTGCCAGCAGCCCACGACGGGGGATACAAGAGACCCAGTACTTC
V gene: TRBV9; D gene: TRBD2; J gene: TRBJ2-1; clone size: -; CDR3 protein: CASSGLAGASGEQFF; CDR3 DNA: TGTGCCAGCAGCGGTCTAGCGGGGGCCAGCGGTGAGCAGTTCTTC
V gene: TRBV6-6; D gene: -; J gene: TRBJ2-3; clone size: once; CDR3 protein: CASSMREEADTQYF; CDR3 DNA: TGTGCCAGCAGTATGAGGGAAGAGGCTGATACGCAGTATTTT
V gene: TRBV6-5; D gene: -; J gene: TRBJ2-7; clone size: -; CDR3 protein: CASRIRDEQYF; CDR3 DNA: TGTGCCAGCAGAATCCGGGACGAGCAGTACTTC
V gene: TRBV18; D gene: -; J gene: TRBJ1-2; clone size: -; CDR3 protein: CASSVGSSDGYTF; CDR3 DNA: TGTGCCAGCTCGGTGGGTTCGAGCGATGGCTACACCTTC
V gene: TRBV6-1; D gene: -; J gene: TRBJ1-3; clone size: -; CDR3 protein: CASSEAYRANWDTIYF; CDR3 DNA: TGTGCCAGCAGTGAAGCGTACAGGGCGAATTGGGACACCATATATTTT
V gene: TRBV30; D gene: -; J gene: TRBJ1-1; clone size: -; CDR3 protein: CAWSVRAGANTEAFF; CDR3 DNA: TGTGCCTGGAGTGTACGGGCAGGGGCTAACACTGAAGCTTTCTTT
V gene: TRBV7-6; D gene: TRBD2; J gene: TRBJ2-3; clone size: once; CDR3 protein: CASSQGLAGATDTQYF; CDR3 DNA: TGTGCCAGCAGCCAGGGACTAGCGGGGGCCACAGATACGCAGTATTTT
V gene: TRBV5-1; D gene: -; J gene: TRBJ2-3; clone size: -; CDR3 protein: CASRLGGTGGTDTQYF; CDR3 DNA: TGCGCCAGCCGCTTGGGGGGAACAGGGGGCACAGATACGCAGTATTTT
V gene: TRBV5-1; D gene: TRBD2; J gene: TRBJ2-3; clone size: -; CDR3 protein: CASSLGTSGRDTQYF; CDR3 DNA: TGCGCCAGCAGCTTGGGGACTAGCGGACGGGATACGCAGTATTTT
V gene: TRBV5-1; D gene: TRBD1; J gene: TRBJ1-2; clone size: -; CDR3 protein: CASSLGQGGYGYTF; CDR3 DNA: TGCGCCAGCAGCTTGGGACAGGGGGGCTATGGCTACACCTTC
V gene: TRBV5-6; D gene: TRBD1; J gene: TRBJ2-1; clone size: -; CDR3 protein: CASSLIGTGAYNEQFF; CDR3 DNA: TGTGCCAGCAGCTTAATAGGGACAGGGGCCTACAATGAGCAGTTCTTC
V gene: TRBV6-5; D gene: TRBD2; J gene: TRBJ2-1; clone size: -; CDR3 protein: CASLRSGGASGEQFF; CDR3 DNA: TGTGCCAGCTTGAGGAGCGGGGGGGCCTCTGGTGAGCAGTTCTTC
V gene: TRBV28; D gene: TRBD1; J gene: TRBJ2-7; clone size: -; CDR3 protein: CASRPWTGGRDEQYF; CDR3 DNA: TGTGCCAGCAGACCTTGGACAGGGGGCAGGGACGAGCAGTACTTC
V gene: TRBV18; D gene: TRBD1; J gene: TRBJ2-7; clone size: -; CDR3 protein: CASSPDRVVSYEQYF; CDR3 DNA: TGTGCCAGCTCACCAGACAGGGTTGTCTCCTACGAGCAGTACTTC
V gene: TRBV7-2; D gene: TRBD2; J gene: TRBJ2-1; clone size: -; CDR3 protein: CASSPRGNAGGPGNEQFF; CDR3 DNA: TGTGCCAGCAGCCCCCGAGGGAACGCGGGGGGGCCGGGGAATGAGCAGTTCTTC
V gene: TRBV30; D gene: -; J gene: TRBJ1-2; clone size: -; CDR3 protein: CAWSIREEGGYTF; CDR3 DNA: TGTGCCTGGAGTATAAGGGAAGAGGGTGGCTACACCTTC
V gene: TRBV7-2; D gene: TRBD1; J gene: TRBJ1-4; clone size: -; CDR3 protein: CASSRGQGEKLFF; CDR3 DNA: TGTGCCAGCAGCCGAGGACAGGGTGAAAAACTGTTTTTT
V gene: TRBV18; D gene: -; J gene: TRBJ2-7; clone size: -; CDR3 protein: CASSRGQRTAYEQYF; CDR3 DNA: TGTGCCAGCTCACGAGGCCAGCGGACGGCGTACGAGCAGTACTTC
V gene: TRBV30; D gene: -; J gene: TRBJ2-7; clone size: once; CDR3 protein: CAWSRYLWEYDTYEQYF; CDR3 DNA: TGTGCCTGGAGTCGGTACCTTTGGGAGTACGATACCTACGAGCAGTACTTC
V gene: TRBV11-2; D gene: TRBD2; J gene: TRBJ2-5; clone size: few; CDR3 protein: CASSPRLAGGLETQYF; CDR3 DNA: TGTGCCAGCAGCCCTAGACTAGCGGGGGGGTTGGAGACCCAGTACTTC
V gene: TRBV6-5; D gene: -; J gene: TRBJ2-6; clone size: -; CDR3 protein: CASSYSRSTGANVLTF; CDR3 DNA: TGTGCCAGCAGTTACTCGAGGTCTACTGGGGCCAACGTCCTGACTTTC
V gene: TRBV3-1/TRBV3-2; D gene: TRBD1; J gene: TRBJ2-1; clone size: -; CDR3 protein: CASSPRGLDYNEQFF; CDR3 DNA: TGTGCCAGCAGCCCTAGGGGGCTAGACTACAATGAGCAGTTCTTC
V gene: TRBV23-1; D gene: -; J gene: TRBJ2-3; clone size: -; CDR3 protein: CASSQTGNRGKPSTDTQYF; CDR3 DNA: TGCGCCAGCAGTCAAACCGGGAACCGGGGGAAGCCTAGCACAGATACGCAGTATTTT